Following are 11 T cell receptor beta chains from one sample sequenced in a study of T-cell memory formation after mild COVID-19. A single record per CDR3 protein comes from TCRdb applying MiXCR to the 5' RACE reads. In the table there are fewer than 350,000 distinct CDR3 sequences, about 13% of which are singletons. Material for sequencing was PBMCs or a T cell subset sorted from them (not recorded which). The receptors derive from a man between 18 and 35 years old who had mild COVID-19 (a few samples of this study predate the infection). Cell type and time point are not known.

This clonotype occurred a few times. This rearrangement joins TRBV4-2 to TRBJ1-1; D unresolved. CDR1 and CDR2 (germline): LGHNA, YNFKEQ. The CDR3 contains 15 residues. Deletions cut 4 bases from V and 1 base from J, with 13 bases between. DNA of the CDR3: TGTGCCAGCAGCCCTCAGGTCGAGGGGAACACTGAAGCTTTCTTT. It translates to CASSPQVEGNTEAFF.

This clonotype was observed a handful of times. CDR3 DNA sequence: TGTGCCAGCTCACAAAGTACAACTAATGAAAAACTGTTTTTT. It translates to CASSQSTTNEKLFF. The rearrangement links TRBV18 to TRBJ1-4; no clear D. Germline CDR1 reads KGHSH; CDR2 reads LQKENI. Between the trimmed V and J ends, which lost 4 bases and 0 bases, there was a span of 6 bases. The CDR3 consists of 14 residues.

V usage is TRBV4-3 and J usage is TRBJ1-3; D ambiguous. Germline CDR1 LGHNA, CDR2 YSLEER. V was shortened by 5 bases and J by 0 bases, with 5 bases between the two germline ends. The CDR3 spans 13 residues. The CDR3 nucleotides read TGCGCCAGCAGCACTACCTCTGGAAACACCATATATTTT. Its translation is CASSTTSGNTIYF.

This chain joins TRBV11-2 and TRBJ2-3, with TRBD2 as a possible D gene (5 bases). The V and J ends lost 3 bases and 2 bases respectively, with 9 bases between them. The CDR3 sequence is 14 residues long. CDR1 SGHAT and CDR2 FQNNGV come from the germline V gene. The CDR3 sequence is CASSLGRTTDTQYF. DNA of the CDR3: TGTGCCAGCAGCTTGGGGAGAACCACAGATACGCAGTATTTT. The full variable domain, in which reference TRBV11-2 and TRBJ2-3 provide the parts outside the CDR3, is EAGVAQSPRYKIIEKRQSVAFWCNPISGHATLYWYQQILGQGPKLLIQFQNNGVVDDSQLPKDRFSAERLKGVDSTLKIQPAKLEDSAVYLCASSLGRTTDTQYFGPGTRLTVL.

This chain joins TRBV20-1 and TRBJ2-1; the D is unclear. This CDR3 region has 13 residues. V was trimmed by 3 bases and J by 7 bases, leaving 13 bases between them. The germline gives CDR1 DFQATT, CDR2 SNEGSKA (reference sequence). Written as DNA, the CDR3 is TGCAGTGCTAGTCAGGCGGCTAAAAATGAGCAGTTCTTC. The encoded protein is CSASQAAKNEQFF.

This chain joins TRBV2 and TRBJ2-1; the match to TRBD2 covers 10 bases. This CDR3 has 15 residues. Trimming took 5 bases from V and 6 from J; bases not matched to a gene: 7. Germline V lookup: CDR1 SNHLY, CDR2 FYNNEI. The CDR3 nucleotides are TGTGCCAGCAGTCGTCTAGCGGGGGTCTTCAATGAGCAGTTCTTC. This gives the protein CASSRLAGVFNEQFF.

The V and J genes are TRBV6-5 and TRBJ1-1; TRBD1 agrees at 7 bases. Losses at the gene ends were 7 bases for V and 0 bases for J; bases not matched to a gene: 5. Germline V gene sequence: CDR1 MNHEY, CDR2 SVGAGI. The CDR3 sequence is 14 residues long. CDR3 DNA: TGTGCCAGCAATCGACAGGGAGTGAACACTGAAGCTTTCTTT. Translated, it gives CASNRQGVNTEAFF.

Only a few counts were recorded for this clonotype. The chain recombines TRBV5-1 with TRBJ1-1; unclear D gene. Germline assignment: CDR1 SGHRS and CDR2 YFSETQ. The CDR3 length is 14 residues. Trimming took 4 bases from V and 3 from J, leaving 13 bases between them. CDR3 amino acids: CASSVEQTDTEAFF. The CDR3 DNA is TGCGCCAGCAGCGTAGAGCAGACCGACACTGAAGCTTTCTTT. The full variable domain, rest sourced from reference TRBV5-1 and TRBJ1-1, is KAGVTQTPRYLIKTRGQQVTLSCSPISGHRSVSWYQQTPGQGLQFLFEYFSETQRNKGNFPGRFSGRQFSNSRSEMNVSTLELGDSALYLCASSVEQTDTEAFFGQGTRLTVV.

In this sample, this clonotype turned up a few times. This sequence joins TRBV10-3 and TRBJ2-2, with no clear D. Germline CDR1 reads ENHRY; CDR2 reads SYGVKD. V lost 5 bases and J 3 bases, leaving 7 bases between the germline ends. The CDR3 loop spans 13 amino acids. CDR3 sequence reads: CAISPAYTGELFF. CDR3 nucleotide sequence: TGTGCCATCAGTCCCGCCTACACCGGGGAGCTGTTTTTT.

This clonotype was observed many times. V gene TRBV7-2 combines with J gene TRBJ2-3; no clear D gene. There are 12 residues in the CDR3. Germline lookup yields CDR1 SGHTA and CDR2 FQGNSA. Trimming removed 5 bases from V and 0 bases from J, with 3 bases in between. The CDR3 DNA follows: TGTGCCAGCAGCAGTAGCACAGATACGCAGTATTTT. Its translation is CASSSSTDTQYF.

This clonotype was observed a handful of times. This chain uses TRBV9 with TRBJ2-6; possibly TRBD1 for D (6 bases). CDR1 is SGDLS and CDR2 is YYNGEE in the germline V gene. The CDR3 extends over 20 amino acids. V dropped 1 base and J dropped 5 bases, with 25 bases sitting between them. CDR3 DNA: TGTGCCAGCAGCGTAAAGGACCGAGGACAGCCTCCCTTTAGGGCCAACGTCCTGACTTTC. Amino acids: CASSVKDRGQPPFRANVLTF.